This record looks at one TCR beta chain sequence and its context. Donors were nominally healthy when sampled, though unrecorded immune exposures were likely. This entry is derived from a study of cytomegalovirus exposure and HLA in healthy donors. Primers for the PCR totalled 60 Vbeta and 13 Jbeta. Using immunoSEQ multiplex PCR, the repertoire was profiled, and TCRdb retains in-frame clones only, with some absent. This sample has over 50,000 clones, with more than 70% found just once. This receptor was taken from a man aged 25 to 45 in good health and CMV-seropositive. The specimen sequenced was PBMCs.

The DNA for the CDR3 is TGTGCCAGTAGTGATACTAGCGGGAGGGGTGGTGGGACAGATACGCAGTATTTT. Translating gives CASSDTSGRGGGTDTQYF. The V gene is TRBV19, the J gene TRBJ2-3, with 13 bases lining up with TRBD2. Trimming cost V 5 bases and J 3 bases; bases outside gene matches: 11. Germline CDR1 is LNHDA and CDR2 is SQIVND (reference sequence). The CDR3 runs 18 residues.